The clone carrying this T cell receptor (beta chain) was seen many times. The CDR3 is 16 amino acids. Germline V gene lookup returns CDR1 SGHTA and CDR2 FQGNSA. Trimming cost V 4 bases and J 3 bases, with 16 bases left between them. Building the TCR beta libraries relied on iRepertoire HTBI primers, and CDR3 regions underwent Arm-PCR. TCRdb itself ran the multiplex PCR reads through MiXCR, one entry per CDR3 protein. This sample has some 330,000 distinct CDR3 sequences, with about 12% found just once. Time point in this sample: newly diagnosed GD, antithyroid drugs for less than 3 months. Construction of the TCR library relied on RNA isolated from PBMCs. This specimen belongs to a study of regulatory T cells in long-lasting Graves disease. These data are also associated with another study on T cells in Graves' hyperthyroidism and ophthalmopathy. As that report states: By a 13 V-J model, ophthalmopathy was set apart from stable hyperthyroidism.

The TCR comes from a woman under 30 with Graves disease. V gene TRBV7-2 combines with J gene TRBJ2-1; D is possibly TRBD1 (6 bases). Sequences were derived from peripheral blood mononuclear cells (PBMCs), sampled at new diagnosis, from a patient treated with antithyroid drugs. The CDR3: CASSSTRGFIYNEQFF. In nucleotides, the CDR3 is TGTGCCAGCAGCTCCACCAGGGGATTTATCTACAATGAGCAGTTCTTC.